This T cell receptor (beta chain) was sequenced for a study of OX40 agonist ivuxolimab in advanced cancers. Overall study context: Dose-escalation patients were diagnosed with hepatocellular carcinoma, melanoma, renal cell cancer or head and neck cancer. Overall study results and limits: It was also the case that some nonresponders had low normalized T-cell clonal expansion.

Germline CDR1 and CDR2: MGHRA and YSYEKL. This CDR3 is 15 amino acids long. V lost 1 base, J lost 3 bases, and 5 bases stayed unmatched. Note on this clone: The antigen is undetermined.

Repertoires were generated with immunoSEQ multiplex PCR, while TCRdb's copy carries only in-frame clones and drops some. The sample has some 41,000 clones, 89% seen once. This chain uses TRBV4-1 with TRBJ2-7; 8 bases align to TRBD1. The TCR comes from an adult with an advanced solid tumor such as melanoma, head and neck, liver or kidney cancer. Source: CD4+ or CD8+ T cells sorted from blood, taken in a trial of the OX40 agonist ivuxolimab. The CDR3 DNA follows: TGCGCCAGCAGCCAAGGGACAGGGTTAGGCTACGAGCAGTACTTC. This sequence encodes CASSQGTGLGYEQYF.